The sequence of this T cell receptor beta chain was determined in a study of vaccination effects on CD4 cells after COVID-19. Whole-study context: The second dose preceded post-vaccine samples by a median of 72 days.

As to this clone: Its antigen is still unknown.

The table came from immunoSEQ multiplex PCR; TCRdb's copy has only in-frame clones and leaves some out. Of roughly 15,000 clones listed, around 82% are singletons. The CDR3 sequence is 14 residues long. The V end lost 3 bases, the J end lost 4 bases, and 12 bases lay between the germline ends. Per germline, CDR1 KGHSH and CDR2 LQKENI. Regarding the study as a whole: Clones from infection and from vaccination both contracted markedly late after vaccination.

Sequencing was preceded by expansion of antigen-specific CD4+ T cells with viral peptide pools in the ViraFEST assay. Once cultured for under 11 days, the cells underwent separation to obtain CD4+ T cells. This person's SARS-CoV-2 infection, confirmed by PCR, occurred between March and December 2020. All participants had two doses of either the BNT162b2 or mRNA-1273 vaccine. Cultures used 2.1 million or so PBMC per well, approximately 10 IU/ml IL-2 and around 9.7 ug/ml peptides. The clonotype was recovered from a human donor who had a prior SARS-CoV-2 infection. The chain uses TRBV18 and TRBJ1-1; possibly TRBD1 for D (5 bases). The sequencing used CD4+ T cells from PBMCs cultured with SARS-CoV-2 spike peptides, collected after COVID-19 vaccination. This CDR3 reads CASSPLIGATEAFF. The CDR3 DNA is TGTGCCAGCTCACCCCTCATAGGGGCCACTGAAGCTTTCTTT.